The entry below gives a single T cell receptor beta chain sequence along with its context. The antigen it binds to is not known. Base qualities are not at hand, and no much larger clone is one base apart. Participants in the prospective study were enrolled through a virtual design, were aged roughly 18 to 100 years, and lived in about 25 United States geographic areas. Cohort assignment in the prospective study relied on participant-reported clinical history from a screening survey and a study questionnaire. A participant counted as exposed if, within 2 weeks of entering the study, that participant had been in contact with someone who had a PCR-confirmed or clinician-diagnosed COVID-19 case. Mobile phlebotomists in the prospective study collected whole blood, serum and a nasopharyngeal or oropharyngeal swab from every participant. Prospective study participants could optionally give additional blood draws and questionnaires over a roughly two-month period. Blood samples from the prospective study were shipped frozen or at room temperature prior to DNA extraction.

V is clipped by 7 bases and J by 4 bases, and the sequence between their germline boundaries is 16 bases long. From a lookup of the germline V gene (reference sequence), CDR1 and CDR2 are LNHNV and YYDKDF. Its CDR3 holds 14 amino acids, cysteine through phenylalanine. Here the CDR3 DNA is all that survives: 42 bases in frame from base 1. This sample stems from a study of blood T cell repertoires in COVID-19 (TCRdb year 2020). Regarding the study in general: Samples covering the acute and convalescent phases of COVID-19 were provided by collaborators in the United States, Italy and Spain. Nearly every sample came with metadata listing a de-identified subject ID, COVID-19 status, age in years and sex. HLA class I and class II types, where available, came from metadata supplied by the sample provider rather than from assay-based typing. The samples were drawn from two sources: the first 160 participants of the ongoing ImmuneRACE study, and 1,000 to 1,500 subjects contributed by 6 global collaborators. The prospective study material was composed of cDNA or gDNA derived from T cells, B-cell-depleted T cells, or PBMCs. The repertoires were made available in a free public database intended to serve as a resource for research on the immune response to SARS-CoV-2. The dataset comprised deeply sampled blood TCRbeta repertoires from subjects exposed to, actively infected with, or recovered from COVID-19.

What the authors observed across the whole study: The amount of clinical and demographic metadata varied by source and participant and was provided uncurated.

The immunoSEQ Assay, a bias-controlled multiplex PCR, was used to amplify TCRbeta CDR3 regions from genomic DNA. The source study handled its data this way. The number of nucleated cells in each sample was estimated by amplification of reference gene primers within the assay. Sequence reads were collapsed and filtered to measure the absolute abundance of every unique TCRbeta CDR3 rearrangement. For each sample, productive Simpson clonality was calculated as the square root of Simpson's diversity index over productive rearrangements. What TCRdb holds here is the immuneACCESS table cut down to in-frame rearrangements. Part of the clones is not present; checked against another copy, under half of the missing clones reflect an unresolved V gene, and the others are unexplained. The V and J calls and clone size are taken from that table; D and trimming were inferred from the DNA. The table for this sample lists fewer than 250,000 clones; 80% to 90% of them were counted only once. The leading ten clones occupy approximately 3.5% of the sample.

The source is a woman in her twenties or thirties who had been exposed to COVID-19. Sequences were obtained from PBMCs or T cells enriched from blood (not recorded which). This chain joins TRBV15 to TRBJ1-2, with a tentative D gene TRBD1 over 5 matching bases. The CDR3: CATKGQRLFYGYTF. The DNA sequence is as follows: TGTGCCACCAAGGGGCAACGGCTATTCTATGGCTACACCTTC.